This T cell receptor beta chain derives from a study of patients and donors after allogeneic stem cell transplantation. Germline CDR1 is SGHRS and CDR2 is YFSETQ. The CDR3 totals 17 residues. Trimming cost V 4 bases and J 0 bases, with 16 bases left between them. TCRdb called the RT-PCR reads again in MiXCR, with one record for every CDR3 protein. The top ten clones hold 25% to 35% of a sample with about 200,000 distinct CDR3 sequences, less than 45% of them seen once. The TCR sequence derives from a human donor who was either an allogeneic HSCT recipient or a stem cell or donor lymphocyte infusion donor (not recorded which). It is not recorded whose cells these are; they may come from a transplant donor. The chain employs TRBV5-1 and TRBJ1-4; D is unclear. The source material was blood, either unsorted or a sorted T cell fraction (not recorded which). In DNA, the CDR3 is TGCGCCAGCAGCCCCAGGTTACCCCCCTCAACTAATGAAAAACTGTTTTTT. Translated: CASSPRLPPSTNEKLFF.